The 16 T cell receptor beta chains listed next were all sequenced from one sample in a study of beta chain features in type 1 diabetes. Reverse transcription of all isolated RNA meant that expressed TCRB transcripts were sequenced. The repertoire was sequenced with immunoSEQ multiplex PCR; TCRdb's copy has only in-frame clones and lacks some. The sample has around 250,000 clones; around 26% are singletons. The sample consisted of central memory CD4+ T cells from blood. These receptors all come from a young man in good health.

The chain combines TRBV7-9 with TRBJ2-2; D gene ambiguous. From germline, CDR1 is SEHNR and CDR2 FQNEAQ (reference sequence). The CDR3 is 13 residues long. Trimming took 4 bases from V and 10 from J, leaving 13 bases between them. The CDR3, as DNA: TGTGCCAGCAGCTCACACAACCTTCCGGAGCTGTTTTTT. Translation: CASSSHNLPELFF.

About this clone itself: One end of the junction varies from germline; a read error may be responsible. The genes are TRBV30 and TRBJ1-6; 7 bases align to TRBD1. Germline CDR1 GTSNPN, CDR2 SVGIG (reference sequence). CDR3 size: 14 residues. The DNA of the CDR3 is TGTTCCTGGAGTCCAGAGACAGGGCGGGCGCCCCTCCACTTT. Its protein is CSWSPETGRAPLHF.

V gene TRBV29-1 combines with J gene TRBJ1-1, with D possibly being TRBD1 (6 bases). With 6 bases removed from V and 9 bases from J, the gap between germline ends came to 11 bases. Germline-derived CDR1 and CDR2 are SQVTM and ANQGSEA. The CDR3 has 10 amino acids. The CDR3 reads CSVSDSQAFF. The CDR3 nucleotides are TGCAGCGTCTCGGACAGCCAAGCTTTCTTT. Combining the CDR3 with reference TRBV29-1 and TRBJ1-1 gives the whole variable domain SAVISQKPSRDICQRGTSLTIQCQVDSQVTMMFWYRQQPGQSLTLIATANQGSEATYESGFVIDKFPISRPNLTFSTLTVSNMSPEDSSIYLCSVSDSQAFFGQGTRLTVV.

This clone was found a few times. The J gene is TRBJ2-5, the V gene TRBV30; the D is unclear. The DNA end is a closer match to TRBJ2-7, so the J assignment may be wrong. Germline CDR1 and CDR2: GTSNPN and SVGIG (reference sequence). The CDR3 contains 11 residues. The CDR3 nucleotides are TGTGCCTGGAGTGAGGGATACGAGCAGTACTTC. It specifies CAWSEGYEQYF.

The gene calls are TRBV15 and TRBJ1-1; TRBD1 might be the D (5 bases). V lost 0 bases and J 6 bases, leaving 11 bases between the germline ends. The CDR3 runs 14 residues. From germline, CDR1 is LNHNV and CDR2 YYDKDF (reference sequence). CDR3 protein: CATSRDRDQPEAFF. CDR3 nucleotides: TGTGCCACCAGCAGAGATAGGGACCAACCTGAAGCTTTCTTT.

The chain has TRBV6-1 and TRBJ2-7; D ambiguous. Looked up from germline, CDR1 is MNHNS and CDR2 is SASEGT. This CDR3 contains 12 residues. With 6 bases removed from V and 0 bases from J, the gap between germline ends came to 6 bases. The CDR3 DNA reads TGTGCCAGCAGCACGGACTCCTACGAGCAGTACTTC. Residues: CASSTDSYEQYF.

This clone was detected only a few times. V is TRBV6-5 and J is TRBJ2-3; D unresolved. V lost 2 bases, J lost 5 bases, and 5 bases lay in between. Germline V lookup: CDR1 MNHEY, CDR2 SVGAGI. The CDR3 consists of 12 residues. The CDR3 region has the DNA TGTGCCAGCAGTTACCGAGGAGATACGCAGTATTTT. Its protein product is CASSYRGDTQYF.

This clone came up many times. The CDR3 sequence: CSVSGDYNEQFF. The CDR3 DNA follows: TGCAGCGTGTCAGGGGACTACAATGAGCAGTTCTTC. The chain links TRBV29-1 to TRBJ2-1; perhaps TRBD1 as D (6 bases). In germline, CDR1 is SQVTM, CDR2 ANQGSEA. CDR3 size: 12 residues. V was pared by 6 bases and J by 3 bases, with 9 bases between.

This rearrangement joins TRBV10-3 to TRBJ2-7, with 7 bases identical to TRBD2. CDR1 ENHRY and CDR2 SYGVKD come from the germline V gene. Germline trimming cut 5 bases from V and 5 bases from J; bases unmatched to any gene: 9. This CDR3 is 14 amino acids long. This chain's CDR3 is CAISPAGGYHEQYF. The CDR3 region has the DNA TGTGCCATCAGTCCGGCCGGGGGGTACCACGAGCAGTACTTC.

The chain employs TRBV4-2 and TRBJ1-2; D gene uncertain. The CDR3 loop spans 16 amino acids. Germline assignment: CDR1 LGHNA and CDR2 YNFKEQ. Trimming stripped 0 bases from V and 5 bases from J, with 16 bases between. The CDR3 reads CASSQEAGVFGYGYTF. The CDR3 DNA sequence: TGTGCCAGCAGCCAAGAGGCCGGGGTATTTGGTTATGGCTACACCTTC.

This clone appeared a few times. This may be a read error: a much more frequent sequence differs by one nucleotide. CDR3: CDWSETGTGGEKLFF. CDR3 DNA sequence: TGTGACTGGAGTGAAACCGGGACAGGGGGAGAAAAACTGTTTTTT. The chain links TRBV30 to TRBJ1-4, with TRBD1 identical over 11 bases. CDR1 is GTSNPN, CDR2 SVGIG, per germline (reference sequence). The CDR3 length is 15 residues.

This chain connects TRBV5-4 to TRBJ2-3; no firm D call. The CDR3 runs 14 residues. The V end was cut by 2 bases, the J end by 3 bases, with 10 bases between. Per the germline V gene, CDR1 is SGHNT and CDR2 is YYREEE (reference sequence). The CDR3 DNA reads as TGTGCCAGCAGCTTTCCAGGCTCAACAGATACGCAGTATTTT. Translating gives CASSFPGSTDTQYF.

This clone was seen more than once but under ten times. The CDR3 is CASSLGTRDEQFF. CDR3 bases: TGTGCCAGCAGCTTAGGGACTCGCGATGAGCAGTTCTTC. The chain couples TRBV7-8 to TRBJ2-1, with D perhaps matching TRBD2 (5 bases). V was shortened by 1 base and J by 8 bases, with 9 bases between the two germline ends. Germline V gene data show CDR1 as SGHVS and CDR2 as FQNEAQ. The CDR3 covers 13 residues.

CDR3 nucleotide sequence: TGTGCCTGGAGTTTTACAGGTCAGCCCCAGCATTTT. Residues: CAWSFTGQPQHF. This chain uses TRBV30 with TRBJ1-5, with D possibly TRBD1 on 5 matching bases. The CDR3 loop spans 12 amino acids. V gave up 2 bases and J gave up 6 bases, with 8 bases separating them. Germline CDR1 reads GTSNPN; CDR2 reads SVGIG (reference sequence).

This clone was picked up a small number of times. Because the CDR3's place on the DNA is in doubt, the DNA is left out and the CDR3 is given as listed by TCRdb. This chain joins TRBV19 and TRBJ1-2; the D segment call TRBD1 is taken from the table without a DNA check. Germline loops: CDR1 LNHDA, CDR2 SQIVND (reference sequence). The CDR3 spans 13 residues, counting both ends. The CDR3 sequence: CASSFGQGSVLTF.

This clone was seen a handful of times. The chain combines TRBV30 with TRBJ2-7; TRBD2 aligns across 12 bases. Germline CDR1 GTSNPN, CDR2 SVGIG (reference sequence). The V gene end was trimmed by 2 bases and the J gene end by 4 bases; junction bases not matched to a gene: 6. This CDR3 region has 15 residues. CDR3 in DNA: TGTGCCTGGAGTCTTACTAGCGGGGGGTTATACGAGCAGTACTTC. Translated: CAWSLTSGGLYEQYF.